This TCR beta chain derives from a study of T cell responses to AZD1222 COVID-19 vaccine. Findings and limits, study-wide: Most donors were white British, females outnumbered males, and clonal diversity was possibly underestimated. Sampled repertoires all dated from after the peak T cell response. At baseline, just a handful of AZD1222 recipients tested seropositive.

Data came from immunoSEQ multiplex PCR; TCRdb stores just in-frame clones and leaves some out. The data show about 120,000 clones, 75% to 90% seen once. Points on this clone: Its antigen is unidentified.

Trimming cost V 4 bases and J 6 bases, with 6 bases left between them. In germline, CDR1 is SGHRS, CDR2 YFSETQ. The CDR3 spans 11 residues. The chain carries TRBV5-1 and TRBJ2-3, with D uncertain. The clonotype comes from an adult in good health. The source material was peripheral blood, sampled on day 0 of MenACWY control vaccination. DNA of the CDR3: TGCGCCAGCAGCGAGGAGGATACGCAGTATTTT. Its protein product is CASSEEDTQYF.